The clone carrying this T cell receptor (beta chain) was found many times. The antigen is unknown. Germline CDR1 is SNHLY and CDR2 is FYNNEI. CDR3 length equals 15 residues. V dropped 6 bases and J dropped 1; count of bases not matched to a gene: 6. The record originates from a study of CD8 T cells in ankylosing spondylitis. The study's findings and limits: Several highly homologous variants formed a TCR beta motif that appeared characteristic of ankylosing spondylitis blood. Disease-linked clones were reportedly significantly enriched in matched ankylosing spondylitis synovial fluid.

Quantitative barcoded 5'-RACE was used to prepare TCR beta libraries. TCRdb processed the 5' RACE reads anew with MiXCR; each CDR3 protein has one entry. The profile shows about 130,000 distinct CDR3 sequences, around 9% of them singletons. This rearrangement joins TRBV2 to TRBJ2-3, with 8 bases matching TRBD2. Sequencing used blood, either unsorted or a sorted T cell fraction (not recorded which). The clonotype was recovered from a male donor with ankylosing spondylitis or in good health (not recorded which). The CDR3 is CASRSSGSRTDTQYF. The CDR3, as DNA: TGTGCCAGCAGATCTAGCGGGTCCCGCACAGATACGCAGTATTTT.